The clone carrying this TCR beta chain was detected ten times or more. The antigen remains unidentified. Construction of TCR beta libraries relied on iRepertoire HTBI primers and on Arm-PCR targeting CDR3 regions. One entry per CDR3 protein, called by TCRdb with MiXCR from the multiplex PCR reads. The profile shows approximately 470,000 distinct CDR3 sequences, roughly 20% of them singletons. This entry is derived from a study of regulatory T cells in long-lasting Graves disease. The wider study: Persistent Graves' disease required over 5 years of antithyroid drugs and positive TSH receptor antibodies.

The CDR3 is made up of 15 amino acids. Germline V gives CDR1 MDHEN, CDR2 SYDVKM. V was pared by 5 bases and J by 0 bases, with 4 bases of the junction left unmatched. The time point: persistent/refractory GD, antithyroid drugs over 5 years with positive TRAb. Extracted RNA from PBMCs served as the source of the TCR library. Study results and caveats: Patients with persistent disease shared fewer than 3,500 public clonotypes, outpacing the roughly 870 shared by new patients. It was in persistent disease that TRBV28, TRBJ1-2 and TRBJ2-5 were favored.

This clonotype was sampled from a female donor with Graves disease. Source: peripheral blood mononuclear cells (PBMCs), taken when the disease was refractory, from a patient treated with antithyroid drugs. The chain employs TRBV28 and TRBJ2-3, with 8 bases fitting TRBD2. The CDR3, as DNA: TGTGCCAGCAGTCGAACTAGCGGAAGCACAGATACGCAGTATTTT. Translation gives CASSRTSGSTDTQYF.